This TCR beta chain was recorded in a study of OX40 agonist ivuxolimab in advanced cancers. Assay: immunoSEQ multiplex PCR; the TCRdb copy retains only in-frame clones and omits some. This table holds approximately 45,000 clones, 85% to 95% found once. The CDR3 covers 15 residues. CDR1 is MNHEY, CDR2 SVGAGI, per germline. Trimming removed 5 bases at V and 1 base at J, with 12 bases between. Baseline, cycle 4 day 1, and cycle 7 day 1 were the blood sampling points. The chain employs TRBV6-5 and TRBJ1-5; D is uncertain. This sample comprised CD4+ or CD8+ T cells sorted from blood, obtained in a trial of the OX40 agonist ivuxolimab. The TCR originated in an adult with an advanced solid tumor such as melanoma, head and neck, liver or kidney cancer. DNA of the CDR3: TGTGCCAGCAGTCCGGTAGCTAGAAGCAATCAGCCCCAGCATTTT. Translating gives CASSPVARSNQPQHF.